Presented here are 26 T cell receptor beta chains from one specimen sequenced in a study of OX40 agonist ivuxolimab in advanced cancers. Produced via immunoSEQ multiplex PCR; TCRdb's table is partial and in-frame only. The data contain about 35,000 clones, approximately 91% of them singletons. Sequenced here: CD4+ or CD8+ T cells sorted from blood, sampled in a trial of the OX40 agonist ivuxolimab. The receptors derive from an adult with an advanced solid tumor such as melanoma, head and neck, liver or kidney cancer.

The genes are TRBV10-3 and TRBJ1-2, with 8 positions matching TRBD1. Germline-derived CDR1 and CDR2 are ENHRY and SYGVKD. The J segment lost 6 bases and the V segment lost 6 bases, leaving 6 bases of the junction unmatched. The CDR3 sequence is 13 residues long. Written as DNA, the CDR3 is TGTGCCATCAGGGCGGGACAGGCAGATGGCTACACCTTC. Translation gives CAIRAGQADGYTF.

The rearrangement links TRBV6-1 to TRBJ2-3, with D maybe TRBD2 (6 bases). Trimming left V 10 bases short and J 6 bases short, with 23 bases between. CDR3 length: 15 amino acids. Germline V gene lookup returns CDR1 MNHNS and CDR2 SASEGT. The CDR3 region has the DNA TGTGCCACAGGGCAGCTTGGGCTAGGAGGGGATACGCAGTATTTT. It specifies CATGQLGLGGDTQYF.

The V and J genes are TRBV19 and TRBJ2-1; 7 nucleotides align to TRBD2. J was trimmed by 10 bases and V by 0 bases; bases with no gene match: 0. The CDR3 has 12 residues. From germline, CDR1 is LNHDA and CDR2 SQIVND (reference sequence). The CDR3 region is CASSIEGGEQFF. CDR3 coding DNA: TGTGCCAGTAGTATAGAGGGAGGGGAGCAGTTCTTC.

This chain uses TRBV18 with TRBJ1-2, with TRBD1 matching 9 bases. The CDR3 has 13 amino acids. V trimming: 5 bases; J trimming: 5 bases; junction bases outside the gene matches: 3. Germline CDR1 is KGHSH and CDR2 is LQKENI. Here the CDR3 reads CASSRTGEYGYTF. The CDR3 bases are TGTGCCAGCTCAAGGACAGGGGAATATGGCTACACCTTC.

This chain uses TRBV7-9 with TRBJ2-7; the D gene could be TRBD1 or TRBD2 (5 bases each). The germline CDR1 and CDR2 sequences are SEHNR and FQNEAQ (reference sequence). CDR3 size: 13 residues. The V and J ends lost 1 base and 4 bases respectively, with 8 bases between them. Here the CDR3 reads CASSLGGLYEQYF. CDR3 DNA sequence: TGTGCCAGCAGCTTAGGGGGGTTATACGAGCAGTACTTC. Full variable domain (outside the CDR3, taken from reference TRBV7-9 and TRBJ2-7): DTGVSQNPRHKITKRGQNVTFRCDPISEHNRLYWYRQTLGQGPEFLTYFQNEAQLEKSRLLSDRFSAERPKGSFSTLEIQRTEQGDSAMYLCASSLGGLYEQYFGPGTRLTVT.

V gene TRBV5-1 combines with J gene TRBJ1-2; 8 bases fit TRBD1. V was clipped by 3 bases and J by 3 bases; unmatched bases: 4. From germline, CDR1 is SGHRS and CDR2 YFSETQ. This CDR3 contains 14 residues. CDR3 amino acids: CASSSTGGDYGYTF. In DNA form, the CDR3 reads TGCGCCAGCAGCTCCACAGGGGGAGACTATGGCTACACCTTC.

The rearrangement uses TRBV2 and TRBJ2-2, with 8 bases that match TRBD1. Trimming at V came to 7 bases and at J to 7 bases, leaving 8 bases not matched to a gene. In germline, CDR1 is SNHLY, CDR2 FYNNEI. The CDR3 extends over 14 amino acids. The CDR3 DNA sequence: TGTGCCAGCACTGAGACAGGGGTGGTCGGGGAGCTGTTTTTT. Its translation: CASTETGVVGELFF.

The J gene is TRBJ1-1, the V gene TRBV15; maybe TRBD1 (6 bases). Trimming removed 2 bases at V and 2 bases at J, with 9 bases between. There are 14 residues in the CDR3. Germline lookup yields CDR1 LNHNV and CDR2 YYDKDF (reference sequence). The CDR3 spells CATSRQGSNTEAFF. The CDR3 nucleotides read TGTGCCACCAGCAGACAGGGGTCAAACACTGAAGCTTTCTTT.

This rearrangement joins TRBV18 to TRBJ2-7; unclear D gene. The CDR3 is made up of 15 amino acids. Germline V gene data show CDR1 as KGHSH and CDR2 as LQKENI. Trimming stripped 6 bases from V and 2 bases from J, with 17 bases between. This CDR3 is CASSPTSANPYEQYF. DNA of the CDR3: TGTGCCAGCTCTCCAACCTCGGCAAATCCCTACGAGCAGTACTTC.

This chain links TRBV5-4 with TRBJ2-2; D remains ambiguous. Trimming left V 5 bases short and J 5 bases short, with 22 bases between. Germline V gene sequence: CDR1 SGHNT, CDR2 YYREEE (reference sequence). CDR3 size: 17 residues. CDR3 coding DNA: TGTGCCAGCAGTTCCTCACAAACTGCTTTTAGTACCGGGGAGCTGTTTTTT. Its protein product is CASSSSQTAFSTGELFF. The complete variable domain, with remaining parts taken from reference TRBV5-4 and TRBJ2-2, reads ETGVTQSPTHLIKTRGQQVTLRCSSQSGHNTVSWYQQALGQGPQFIFQYYREEENGRGNFPPRFSGLQFPNYSSELNVNALELDDSALYLCASSSSQTAFSTGELFFGEGSRLTVL.

The chain combines TRBV6-6 with TRBJ2-3; D is perhaps TRBD1 (6 bases). Trimming took 4 bases from V and 2 from J, leaving 16 bases between them. The CDR3 covers 16 residues. Germline CDR1 and CDR2: MNHNY and SVGAGI (reference sequence). CDR3 sequence (DNA): TGTGCCAGCAGTTCGAGACAGGATTCTCCCACAGATACGCAGTATTTT. Translating gives CASSSRQDSPTDTQYF.

The chain combines TRBV6-1 with TRBJ1-2; no clear D. Germline-derived CDR1 and CDR2 are MNHNS and SASEGT. The CDR3 contains 15 residues. V was trimmed by 1 base and J by 1 base, leaving 10 bases between them. This CDR3 is CASSEVWELNYGYTF. The CDR3 DNA reads TGTGCCAGCAGTGAAGTATGGGAGCTTAACTATGGCTACACCTTC.

CDR3 amino acids: CASSLGAGGNYGYTF. The CDR3 DNA reads TGTGCCAGCAGCTTAGGCGCAGGGGGCAACTATGGCTACACCTTC. This chain connects TRBV7-2 to TRBJ1-2; 8 bases agree with TRBD1. CDR1 is SGHTA, CDR2 FQGNSA, per germline. The CDR3 sequence is 15 residues long. Trimming at V came to 1 base and at J to 2 bases, leaving 3 bases not matched to a gene.

This clone appeared once. The chain uses TRBV7-9 and TRBJ2-1; possible D gene TRBD2, 6 bases. V lost 5 bases, J lost 9 bases, and 23 bases lay in between. CDR1 is SEHNR, CDR2 FQNEAQ, per germline (reference sequence). The CDR3 is 16 residues long. CDR3 DNA sequence: TGTGCCAGCAGCCCTATCGCAATAGACTTCGGGGGTGAGCAGTTCTTC. It translates to CASSPIAIDFGGEQFF.

This chain uses TRBV30 with TRBJ1-3, with D perhaps matching TRBD1 (6 bases). CDR3 length: 13 residues. Trimming removed 5 bases from V and 5 bases from J, with 13 bases in between. Germline V gene lookup returns CDR1 GTSNPN and CDR2 SVGIG (reference sequence). The CDR3 loop is CAWVRGDRNTIYF. The DNA of the CDR3 is TGTGCCTGGGTGAGGGGGGACCGAAACACCATATATTTT.

The chain couples TRBV28 to TRBJ1-1, with 10 bases identical to TRBD1. The germline gives CDR1 MDHEN, CDR2 SYDVKM. V lost 1 base, J lost 5 bases, and 7 bases stayed unmatched. The CDR3 runs to 16 residues. This chain's CDR3 is CASSLSRGTGVTEAFF. CDR3 nucleotides: TGTGCCAGCAGTTTATCCCGGGGGACAGGGGTGACTGAAGCTTTCTTT.

The rearrangement joins TRBV7-2 to TRBJ1-6; D remains ambiguous. Trimming took 2 bases from V and 10 from J, leaving 15 bases between them. This CDR3 spans 15 amino acids. Looked up from germline, CDR1 is SGHTA and CDR2 is FQGNSA. The CDR3 sequence: CASSLSVGEFSPLHF. The DNA of the CDR3 is TGTGCCAGCAGCTTATCGGTCGGAGAATTCTCACCCCTCCACTTT.

The chain carries TRBV30 and TRBJ2-5, with 7 bases that match TRBD1. The junction had 7 bases not matched to a gene; V was cut back by 3 bases and J by 0 bases. CDR1 and CDR2 from the germline V gene are GTSNPN and SVGIG (reference sequence). The length of the CDR3 is 15 residues. The CDR3 here is CAWRGGQADQETQYF. CDR3 coding DNA: TGTGCCTGGAGAGGAGGACAGGCTGACCAAGAGACCCAGTACTTC.

The CDR3 loop reads CASSHGTGVYEQYF. The CDR3 coding sequence is TGTGCCAGCAGCCACGGGACAGGGGTGTACGAGCAGTACTTC. The rearrangement joins TRBV7-9 to TRBJ2-7; 10 nucleotides align to TRBD1. The germline gives CDR1 SEHNR, CDR2 FQNEAQ (reference sequence). V trimming: 5 bases; J trimming: 4 bases; junction bases outside the gene matches: 5. The CDR3 length is 14 residues.

This clone was detected once. This chain connects TRBV6-5 to TRBJ2-1, with D unresolved. The V end lost 4 bases, the J end lost 0 bases, and 13 bases lay between the germline ends. The germline V gene has CDR1 MNHEY and CDR2 SVGAGI. This CDR3 is built from 16 residues. The CDR3 DNA reads as TGTGCCAGCAGTTCGGACCTATTTAGCTCCTACAATGAGCAGTTCTTC. This gives the protein CASSSDLFSSYNEQFF.

The chain is built from TRBV28 and TRBJ2-5; D not resolved. This CDR3 is built from 14 residues. Germline V gives CDR1 MDHEN, CDR2 SYDVKM. V was trimmed by 5 bases and J by 5 bases, leaving 15 bases between them. The CDR3 DNA reads TGTGCCAGCAGTCCCCGATCGAACGAGGAGACCCAGTACTTC. As protein: CASSPRSNEETQYF.

The chain recombines TRBV28 with TRBJ1-6; TRBD1 matches 8 bases. Germline trimming cut 4 bases from V and 8 bases from J; bases unmatched to any gene: 10. CDR1 and CDR2 from the germline V gene are MDHEN and SYDVKM. The length of the CDR3 is 16 residues. The DNA for the CDR3 is TGTGCCAGCAGTTCACTCGGACAGGGTTGGTATTCACCCCTCCACTTT. Its translation is CASSSLGQGWYSPLHF.

V and J are TRBV27 and TRBJ2-2; D possibly corresponds to TRBD1 (5 bases). CDR1 is MNHEY, CDR2 SMNVEV, per germline (reference sequence). This CDR3 is built from 14 residues. V shed 4 bases and J shed 6 bases, with 12 bases lying between them. The CDR3: CASSSGFESGELFF. For the CDR3, the DNA is TGTGCCAGCAGTTCAGGGTTCGAGTCCGGGGAGCTGTTTTTT.

The chain combines TRBV18 with TRBJ2-5; perhaps TRBD1 as D (5 bases). The CDR3 sequence is 14 residues long. Germline values: CDR1 KGHSH, CDR2 LQKENI. V lost 0 bases and J lost 4, with 9 bases in between. The DNA of the CDR3 is TGTGCCAGCTCACCACCTTCAGGGCCAGAGACCCAGTACTTC. Protein sequence: CASSPPSGPETQYF.

V gene TRBV5-4 combines with J gene TRBJ2-7; TRBD1 agrees at 9 bases. In germline, CDR1 is SGHNT, CDR2 YYREEE (reference sequence). V was clipped by 4 bases and J by 0 bases; unmatched bases: 5. This CDR3 spans 15 amino acids. CDR3 in amino acids: CASSRDRASSYEQYF. The DNA for the CDR3 is TGTGCCAGCAGCCGGGACAGGGCAAGCTCCTACGAGCAGTACTTC.

The chain recombines TRBV9 with TRBJ1-2; 8 bases are a match to TRBD1. The CDR3 covers 14 residues. With 7 bases clipped from V and 1 base from J, the junction kept 6 bases outside the gene matches. Germline values: CDR1 SGDLS, CDR2 YYNGEE. CDR3: CASGGDRRNYGYTF. The CDR3 DNA reads as TGTGCCAGCGGAGGGGACAGGCGTAACTATGGCTACACCTTC.